Listed below are T cell receptor beta chains from one sample, sequenced in a study of graft-versus-host responses after intestinal transplantation. Only in-frame clones appear in the TCRdb table, and some are missing; sequencing was by immunoSEQ multiplex PCR. The sample includes 8,900 or so clones, over 90% seen only once; the top ten take 2.1%. The sample here was PBMCs, taken 11 days after intestinal transplantation. These receptors were collected from a human patient who received an intestinal transplant, so some T cells may come from the graft donor. CDR3s include the opening cysteine and the closing phenylalanine or tryptophan. A D gene is named only where the DNA matches it firmly. Size is stated for part of the rows, as once, few or many counts, or as a class when the clone is expanded.

>TRBV7-6|TRBJ1-6|TRBD1|-
TGTGCCAGCAGCTTCGGGACAGGGGTCTCACCCCTCCACTTT
CASSFGTGVSPLHF
>TRBV6-5|TRBJ1-5|TRBD1|-
TGTGCCAGCAGATCAGGACAGGGGAATCAGCCCCAGCATTTT
CASRSGQGNQPQHF
>TRBV27|TRBJ2-7|-|-
TGTGCCAGCAGCAACTTCGGAGACTCCTACGAGCAGTACTTC
CASSNFGDSYEQYF
>TRBV7-9|TRBJ2-1|TRBD2|-
TGTGCCAGCAGTTACGCTAGCGGGGGCCGGAGCTCCTACAATGAGCAGTTCTTC
CASSYASGGRSSYNEQFF
>TRBV7-9|TRBJ1-5|-|few
TGTGCCAGCAGCTTGGGGGCAGCGGGGGCCGGGCGCAATCAGCCCCAGCATTTT
CASSLGAAGAGRNQPQHF
>TRBV6-5|TRBJ2-5|TRBD1|-
TGTGCCAGCGGCCCTCAAGACAGGGGCCGAGAGACCCAGTACTTC
CASGPQDRGRETQYF
>TRBV7-9|TRBJ1-1|-|-
TGTGCCAGCAGCTTAGGTCGGGTAGGAGGGGAGGCTTTCTTT
CASSLGRVGGEAFF
>TRBV6-4|TRBJ2-2|TRBD2|-
TGTGCCAGCAGTGTCCAGACTAGCGGATACACCGGGGAGCTGTTTTTT
CASSVQTSGYTGELFF
>TRBV5-6|TRBJ1-1|-|once
TGTGCCAGCAGCTTCGCAGAGAACACTGAAGCTTTCTTT
CASSFAENTEAFF
>TRBV18|TRBJ2-7|-|-
TGTGCCAGCTCCCCCGAGACAGCTTCCTACGAGCAGTACTTC
CASSPETASYEQYF
>TRBV27|TRBJ2-1|-|few
TGTGCCAGCAGTTTAGCAACGGGACTCGGGCCCTACAATGAGCAGTTCTTC
CASSLATGLGPYNEQFF
>TRBV30|TRBJ1-1|TRBD1|few
TGTGCCTGCCTTCAGGGGGCTGGGGCTTTCTTT
CACLQGAGAFF
>TRBV29-1|TRBJ2-5|TRBD2|-
TGCAGCGTGGCTACTAGCGGGAGTGGAGAGACCCAGTACTTC
CSVATSGSGETQYF
>TRBV4-1|TRBJ2-7|-|-
TGCGCCAGCAGCCAAGAGGAGACAGGCCTCTACGAGCAGTACTTC
CASSQEETGLYEQYF
>TRBV2|TRBJ1-4|TRBD1|-
TGTGCCAGCAGTGGTACAGGGGATGGAGAAAAACTGTTTTTT
CASSGTGDGEKLFF
>TRBV4-3|TRBJ2-1|TRBD2|-
TGCGCCAGCAGCCAAGATCTAGCTAGCGGGGTCCACAATGAGCAGTTCTTC
CASSQDLASGVHNEQFF
>TRBV27|TRBJ2-7|-|-
TGTGCCAGCAGATCACGGGGTGGGGTCCCCTACGAGCAGTACTTC
CASRSRGGVPYEQYF
>TRBV11-3|TRBJ1-1|-|-
TGTGCCAGCAGACAGGGCTTCTACGGGTCTCGAGCTTTCTTT
CASRQGFYGSRAFF
>TRBV18|TRBJ1-1|-|-
TGTGCCAGCTCACTAAAGGGTGACAGGGAAGCTTTCTTT
CASSLKGDREAFF
>TRBV5-5|TRBJ2-7|TRBD1|-
TGTGCCAGCAGCTCCGACAGGGGGTACGAGCAGTACTTC
CASSSDRGYEQYF
>TRBV6-1|TRBJ2-1|-|once
TGTGCCAGCAGTGAAGGACTAGAATTCCATGAGCAGTTCTTC
CASSEGLEFHEQFF
>TRBV6-1|TRBJ2-1|TRBD2|-
TGTGCCAGCCGGGGGGGATCTCGAGGGTACAATGAGCAGTTCTTC
CASRGGSRGYNEQFF
>TRBV5-1|TRBJ2-7|TRBD1|-
TGCGCCAGCAGCTGGGAAGGGGGCCGCTCCTACGAGCAGTACTTC
CASSWEGGRSYEQYF
>TRBV7-3|TRBJ2-2|TRBD1|-
TGTGCCAGCAGCTTACAGGGGGCCAACACCGGGGAGCTGTTTTTT
CASSLQGANTGELFF
>TRBV28|TRBJ2-7|-|-
TGTGCCAGCAGTTTAGAACAGGGCACCGGGACGATGATGGACGAGCAGTACTTC
CASSLEQGTGTMMDEQYF
>TRBV9|TRBJ2-7|-|-
TGTGCCAGCAGCGAATCGATTGGGGACATCAGACCCTACGAGCAGTACTTC
CASSESIGDIRPYEQYF
>TRBV6-5|TRBJ1-5|TRBD1|-
TGTGCCAGCAGCCTAGGACAGGGGGGACAGCCCCAGCATTTT
CASSLGQGGQPQHF
>TRBV7-8|TRBJ2-3|TRBD2|-
TGTGCCAGCAGCTACGGGACTAGAGGGGAAGGGGATACGCAGTATTTT
CASSYGTRGEGDTQYF
>TRBV27|TRBJ2-7|-|-
TGTGCCAGCAGGCTGGGGGCAGACCGAACCTACGAGCAGTACTTC
CASRLGADRTYEQYF
>TRBV19|TRBJ2-1|TRBD2|-
TGTGCCAGTAGACTAGCGGATTTAGACTACAATGAGCAGTTCTTC
CASRLADLDYNEQFF
>TRBV14|TRBJ1-2|-|-
TGTGCCAGCAGCCAAGATCTGGCAGGGGTGGATGGCTACACCTTC
CASSQDLAGVDGYTF
>TRBV27|TRBJ2-3|-|-
TGTGCCAGCAGTCCCAGGTGGAGCACAGATACGCAGTATTTT
CASSPRWSTDTQYF
>TRBV7-9|TRBJ2-5|-|-
TGTGCCAGCAGCTTAGCCCGGTCCGATAACCAAGAGACCCAGTACTTC
CASSLARSDNQETQYF
>TRBV5-6|TRBJ2-3|TRBD2|-
TGTGCCAGCAGCTCCCGTCTAGCGGGCAACCATGGGGCCACAGATACGCAGTATTTT
CASSSRLAGNHGATDTQYF
>TRBV5-6|TRBJ2-5|-|-
TGTGCCAGCAGCTTGCCAGGGAAGGAAGGCCAAGAGACCCAGTACTTC
CASSLPGKEGQETQYF
>TRBV6-5|TRBJ2-3|-|-
TGTGCCAGCAGTTTACAGGGCACAGATACGCAGTATTTT
CASSLQGTDTQYF
>TRBV6-1|TRBJ2-7|TRBD1|-
TGTGCCAGCAGTGAAAAAGGGGACGGACAGGCCGGCTACGAGCAGTACTTC
CASSEKGDGQAGYEQYF
>TRBV5-4|TRBJ1-6|TRBD1|-
TGTGCCAGCAGCTCAAAGAGACAGGGGGCCTATAATTCACCCCTCCACTTT
CASSSKRQGAYNSPLHF
>TRBV5-8|TRBJ2-1|-|once
TGTGCCAGCAGCTTGGTTGAGCTGCCAAATGAGCAGTTCTTC
CASSLVELPNEQFF
>TRBV7-9|TRBJ2-1|TRBD2|once
TGTGCCAGCAGCCCCCCGACGGGGGGTCAGTTCTTC
CASSPPTGGQFF
>TRBV5-4|TRBJ1-2|TRBD1|-
TGTGCCAGCAGCCTCGGACAGGGTCCGATCAACTATGGCTACACCTTC
CASSLGQGPINYGYTF
>TRBV5-5|TRBJ2-7|-|-
TGTGCCAGCAGCTTATACAGGGAAACCGAGCAGTACTTC
CASSLYRETEQYF
>TRBV27|TRBJ2-1|TRBD1|-
TGTGCCAGCAGTTCTCCCGGACAGGGGAGGGACAATGAGCAGTTCTTC
CASSSPGQGRDNEQFF
>TRBV6-5|TRBJ2-3|TRBD2|-
TGTGCCAGCAGTTACACAGCGGGGTCTAGCACAGATACGCAGTATTTT
CASSYTAGSSTDTQYF
>TRBV6-1|TRBJ1-3|TRBD1|-
TGTGCCAGCAGTCCAGGGGGCGGAAACACCATATATTTT
CASSPGGGNTIYF
>TRBV2|TRBJ2-2|-|-
TGTGCCCAACCCAGTGACACCGGGGAGCTGTTTTTT
CAQPSDTGELFF
>TRBV6-1|TRBJ2-7|-|-
TGTGCCAGCAGTGAAGCTTCGGACAGTCCCTCCTACGAGCAGTACTTC
CASSEASDSPSYEQYF
>TRBV10-2|TRBJ2-7|TRBD2|-
TGCGCCAGCACCGTAGCGGGGGCGCCCTACGAGCAGTACTTC
CASTVAGAPYEQYF
>TRBV29-1|TRBJ2-5|TRBD1|-
TGCAGCGTTGAAGGGGGACAGGGGCCACAAGAGACCCAGTACTTC
CSVEGGQGPQETQYF
>TRBV6-1|TRBJ1-2|-|-
TGTGCCAGCAATCCGGGGTTCTATGGCTACACCTTC
CASNPGFYGYTF
>TRBV2|TRBJ2-5|-|-
TGTGCCAGCAGTCCTCCTAACCAAGAGACCCAGTACTTC
CASSPPNQETQYF
>TRBV5-6|TRBJ2-2|TRBD1|-
TGTGCCAGCAGCTTGGCACAGGGGATGAGGGACACCGGGGAGCTGTTTTTT
CASSLAQGMRDTGELFF
>TRBV30|TRBJ1-1|-|-
TGTGCCTGGATCATACAGGGGAACACTGAAGCTTTCTTT
CAWIIQGNTEAFF
>TRBV10-3|TRBJ1-2|-|-
TGTGCCATCAGTGAGTCGGGGCAGGGAAAGGGAGGTGGGGGTTGCACCTTC
CAISESGQGKGGGGCTF
>TRBV9|TRBJ2-1|-|-
TGTGCCAGCAGCGTAGAATCCGGGCTAGTTAGCGATGAGCAGTTCTTC
CASSVESGLVSDEQFF
>TRBV10-2|TRBJ2-2|-|-
TGCGCCAGCAGTGGTCAGGGCGACACCGGGGAGCTGTTTTTT
CASSGQGDTGELFF
>TRBV7-6|TRBJ1-4|-|-
TGTGCCAGCAGCCTACAGGGAACTAATGAAAAACTGTTTTTT
CASSLQGTNEKLFF
>TRBV29-1|TRBJ2-1|-|-
TGCAGCGTTCCCGTGGGGGGATCCTACAATGAGCAGTTCTTC
CSVPVGGSYNEQFF
>TRBV28|TRBJ2-3|-|-
TGTGCCAGCAGTAAGACCGGAGGATTCGGAGATACGCAGTATTTT
CASSKTGGFGDTQYF